These 21 T cell receptor beta chains were all obtained from the same sample, sequenced in a study of shared clonotypes between healthy human individuals. Assay used: immunoSEQ multiplex PCR; TCRdb lists only in-frame clones, some missing. The data hold 2 million to 3 million clones, with 93% observed a single time. Material for sequencing was naive CD4+ T cells from PBMCs. Documented subset: CD45RA+ positively selected. These TCRs come from a man aged 18-30 years in good health. Some clones in this sample may be carry-over from other donors' samples.

The CDR3 DNA reads TGTGCCAGCAGCTTGAACAGGGGTATAGATACGCAGTATTTT. This encodes CASSLNRGIDTQYF. This chain uses TRBV7-8 with TRBJ2-3, with 7 bases lining up with TRBD1. CDR3 length equals 14 residues. Losses at the gene ends were 3 bases for V and 5 bases for J; bases not matched to a gene: 5. Per the germline V gene, CDR1 is SGHVS and CDR2 is FQNEAQ. The full variable domain, rest sourced from reference TRBV7-8 and TRBJ2-3, is GAGVSQSPRYKVAKRGQDVALRCDPISGHVSLFWYQQALGQGPEFLTYFQNEAQLDKSGLPSDRFFAERPEGSVSTLKIQRTQQEDSAVYLCASSLNRGIDTQYFGPGTRLTVL.

V and J are TRBV7-6 and TRBJ2-2, with 8 bases that match TRBD1. The V gene's germline CDR1 is SGHVS and CDR2 FNYEAQ. V shed 1 base, J shed 2 bases, and the junction held 6 bases outside the gene matches. The CDR3 totals 17 residues. The CDR3 region is CASSLDPGQANTGELFF. CDR3 DNA sequence: TGTGCCAGCAGCTTAGATCCGGGACAGGCAAACACCGGGGAGCTGTTTTTT. The complete variable domain, with remaining parts taken from reference TRBV7-6 and TRBJ2-2, reads GAGVSQSPRYKVTKRGQDVALRCDPISGHVSLYWYRQALGQGPEFLTYFNYEAQQDKSGLPNDRFSAERPEGSISTLTIQRTEQRDSAMYRCASSLDPGQANTGELFFGEGSRLTVL.

The V and J genes are TRBV7-2 and TRBJ2-4; tentatively, D is TRBD1 (5 bases). V was clipped by 3 bases and J by 0 bases, with 9 bases between them. Germline V lookup: CDR1 SGHTA, CDR2 FQGNSA. The CDR3 length is 15 residues. The CDR3 DNA reads as TGTGCCAGCAGCTTCATGGGGCGAGCCAAAAACATTCAGTACTTC. This codes for CASSFMGRAKNIQYF.

The chain joins TRBV5-6 to TRBJ2-7, with D perhaps matching TRBD1 (6 bases). CDR3 length: 16 amino acids. The germline V gene encodes CDR1 SGHDT and CDR2 YYEEEE. Between the trimmed V and J ends, which lost 4 bases and 4 bases, there was a span of 21 bases. The CDR3 spells CASSRTPGQARYEQYF. The CDR3, as DNA: TGTGCCAGCAGCCGGACCCCGGGACAAGCAAGATACGAGCAGTACTTC.

Comments on this clone: Other nucleotide sequences from this sample produce the same CDR3. The V call is TRBV11-3, the J call TRBJ1-1; D is unclear. The V gene lost 5 bases and the J gene lost 4 bases, with 8 bases spanning the gap. Germline CDR1 is SGHNT and CDR2 is YENEEA. The CDR3 contains 12 residues. Here the CDR3 reads CASSHSGTEAFF. CDR3 sequence (DNA): TGTGCCAGCAGCCATAGTGGCACTGAAGCTTTCTTT.

This clone was observed once. The chain employs TRBV28 and TRBJ1-5; 9 nucleotides match TRBD1. V dropped 3 bases and J dropped 3; count of bases not matched to a gene: 3. Germline lookup yields CDR1 MDHEN and CDR2 SYDVKM. CDR3 length equals 15 residues. CDR3 DNA sequence: TGTGCCAGCAGTTTGGGACAGGGTTACAATCAGCCCCAGCATTTT. Its translation is CASSLGQGYNQPQHF.

This clone turned up a few times. The chain links TRBV28 to TRBJ2-5; TRBD2 is a possible D gene (6 bases). This CDR3 region has 16 residues. Trimming stripped 5 bases from V and 2 bases from J, with 18 bases between. Germline lookup yields CDR1 MDHEN and CDR2 SYDVKM. The CDR3 sequence is CASSPIPRRVQETQYF. Here the CDR3 DNA reads TGTGCCAGCAGTCCCATACCCCGGAGGGTGCAAGAGACCCAGTACTTC.

The gene calls are TRBV9 and TRBJ2-1; 7 bases map to TRBD2. This CDR3 spans 15 amino acids. The germline V gene has CDR1 SGDLS and CDR2 YYNGEE. After removal of 3 bases from V and 0 bases from J, the junction contained 3 bases not matched to a gene. This CDR3 is CASSDTGGSYNEQFF. CDR3 nucleotide sequence: TGTGCCAGCAGCGACACGGGAGGCTCCTACAATGAGCAGTTCTTC.

The CDR3: CASSRRATTYEQYF. In DNA, the CDR3 is TGTGCCAGCTCACGAAGGGCTACTACCTACGAGCAGTACTTC. This chain links TRBV25-1 with TRBJ2-7, with D hard to call. CDR1 MGHDK and CDR2 SYGVNS come from the germline V gene. CDR3 length equals 14 residues. The V gene lost 8 bases and the J gene lost 2 bases, with 16 bases spanning the gap.

The CDR3 nucleotides are TGTGCCAGCAGTCTAGGTGCAGTCGTCGACACCGGGGAGCTGTTTTTT. Translated: CASSLGAVVDTGELFF. V and J are TRBV9 and TRBJ2-2; the D is unclear. This CDR3 region has 16 residues. The ends were cut back, 5 bases at V and 3 bases at J, with 17 bases in the middle. Germline V gives CDR1 SGDLS, CDR2 YYNGEE.

This chain joins TRBV28 and TRBJ2-7, with 12 bases lining up with TRBD1. Trimming cost V 5 bases and J 5 bases; bases outside gene matches: 10. This CDR3 spans 16 amino acids. Germline V lookup: CDR1 MDHEN, CDR2 SYDVKM. Here the CDR3 reads CASSPGGTGGNHEQYF. The CDR3 DNA follows: TGTGCCAGCAGTCCTGGCGGGACAGGGGGCAACCACGAGCAGTACTTC.

The rearrangement uses TRBV9 and TRBJ1-5; no firm D call. CDR1 and CDR2 from the germline V gene are SGDLS and YYNGEE. CDR3 length: 13 residues. Trimming took 5 bases from V and 8 from J, leaving 14 bases between them. The CDR3 nucleotides are TGTGCCAGCAGTCGAGGGCCCATGGAGCCCCAGCATTTT. Translation: CASSRGPMEPQHF.

This clone was picked up one time. The chain combines TRBV18 with TRBJ2-1, with 7 nucleotides matching TRBD1. The CDR3 length is 18 residues. Per germline, CDR1 KGHSH and CDR2 LQKENI. The V gene end was trimmed by 3 bases and the J gene end by 5 bases; junction bases not matched to a gene: 16. CDR3 loop: CASSPTGTAKRDDNEQFF. CDR3 nucleotide sequence: TGTGCCAGCTCACCCACCGGGACAGCAAAACGGGATGACAATGAGCAGTTCTTC. Full variable domain (rest looked up from reference TRBV18 and TRBJ2-1): NAGVMQNPRHLVRRRGQEARLRCSPMKGHSHVYWYRQLPEEGLKFMVYLQKENIIDESGMPKERFSAEFPKEGPSILRIQQVVRGDSAAYFCASSPTGTAKRDDNEQFFGPGTRLTVL.

The chain links TRBV5-1 to TRBJ2-7; 7 nucleotides match TRBD1. After removal of 4 bases from V and 0 bases from J, the junction contained 4 bases not matched to a gene. Germline lookup yields CDR1 SGHRS and CDR2 YFSETQ. CDR3 length: 14 residues. The CDR3 DNA sequence: TGCGCCAGCAGCCTACGGGACAGCTCCTACGAGCAGTACTTC. Its protein product is CASSLRDSSYEQYF.

The table lists this clone with a count of one. CDR3 DNA: TGCGCCAGCAGCTTGGCCGGGACACAAGAGTCCGAGCAGTACTTC. Protein sequence: CASSLAGTQESEQYF. The rearrangement links TRBV5-1 to TRBJ2-7; D is perhaps TRBD1 (6 bases). The germline V gene encodes CDR1 SGHRS and CDR2 YFSETQ. V was trimmed by 0 bases and J by 6 bases, leaving 16 bases between them. The CDR3 runs to 15 residues.

The chain has TRBV10-1 and TRBJ1-5; D gene unclear. CDR1 is WNHNN, CDR2 SYGVQD, per germline (reference sequence). The germline V and J ends were trimmed by 7 bases and 2 bases, with 15 bases remaining between them. The CDR3 loop spans 15 amino acids. CDR3 loop: CASNLREVGNQPQHF. CDR3 nucleotide sequence: TGCGCCAGCAACCTCCGGGAGGTTGGCAATCAGCCCCAGCATTTT.

V and J are TRBV28 and TRBJ1-2; tentatively, D is TRBD1 (6 bases). Germline assignment: CDR1 MDHEN and CDR2 SYDVKM. V lost 6 bases and J lost 8, with 25 bases in between. This CDR3 contains 16 residues. The CDR3 DNA follows: TGTGCCAGCAGGCTTGATGTGGGATATGGAGGGGGGGGCTACACCTTC. Protein product: CASRLDVGYGGGGYTF.

Concerning this clone itself: Other DNA sequences in the sample encode the same CDR3. The chain has TRBV11-3 and TRBJ2-5, with 7 bases identical to TRBD1. With V trimmed by 1 base and J by 4 bases, 3 bases remained unmatched. In germline, CDR1 is SGHNT, CDR2 YENEEA. The CDR3 consists of 14 residues. CDR3 amino acids: CASSLGAGGETQYF. CDR3 sequence (DNA): TGTGCCAGCAGCTTAGGGGCAGGGGGAGAGACCCAGTACTTC.

CDR3 in DNA: TGTGCCAGCAGCCTTGAGCTGGGACCCAAAACCTACGAGCAGTACTTC. Its translation is CASSLELGPKTYEQYF. The chain couples TRBV27 to TRBJ2-7, with D possibly being TRBD1 or TRBD2 (5 bases each). Germline CDR1 and CDR2: MNHEY and SMNVEV (reference sequence). V dropped 6 bases and J dropped 2 bases, with 20 bases sitting between them. The CDR3 totals 16 residues.

CDR3 DNA sequence: TGCGCCAGCAGCTTGGTAGCGGGAGAGCGGTCCTACGAGCAGTACTTC. It specifies CASSLVAGERSYEQYF. The chain employs TRBV5-1 and TRBJ2-7, with 9 bases lining up with TRBD2. The CDR3 totals 16 residues. V gave up 0 bases and J gave up 1 base; unmatched junction bases: 5. Germline-derived CDR1 and CDR2 are SGHRS and YFSETQ.

Worth noting for this clone: This sample includes further DNA sequences coding for the same CDR3. The chain uses TRBV9 and TRBJ2-5, with 8 positions matching TRBD2. Looked up from germline, CDR1 is SGDLS and CDR2 is YYNGEE. The CDR3 sequence is 14 residues long. Trimming cost V 2 bases and J 2 bases; bases outside gene matches: 2. The CDR3 protein is CASSVRGVQETQYF. The CDR3 region has the DNA TGTGCCAGCAGCGTGCGGGGGGTGCAAGAGACCCAGTACTTC.